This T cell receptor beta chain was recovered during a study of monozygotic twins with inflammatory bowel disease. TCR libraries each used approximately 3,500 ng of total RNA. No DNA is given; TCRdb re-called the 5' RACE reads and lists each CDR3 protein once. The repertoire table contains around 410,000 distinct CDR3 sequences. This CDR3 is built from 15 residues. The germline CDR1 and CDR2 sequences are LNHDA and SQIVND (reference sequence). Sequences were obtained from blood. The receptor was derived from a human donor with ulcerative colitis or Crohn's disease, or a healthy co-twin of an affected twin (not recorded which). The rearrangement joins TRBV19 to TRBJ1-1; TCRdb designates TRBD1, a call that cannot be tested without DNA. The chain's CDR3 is CASSIVQGMNTEAFF.